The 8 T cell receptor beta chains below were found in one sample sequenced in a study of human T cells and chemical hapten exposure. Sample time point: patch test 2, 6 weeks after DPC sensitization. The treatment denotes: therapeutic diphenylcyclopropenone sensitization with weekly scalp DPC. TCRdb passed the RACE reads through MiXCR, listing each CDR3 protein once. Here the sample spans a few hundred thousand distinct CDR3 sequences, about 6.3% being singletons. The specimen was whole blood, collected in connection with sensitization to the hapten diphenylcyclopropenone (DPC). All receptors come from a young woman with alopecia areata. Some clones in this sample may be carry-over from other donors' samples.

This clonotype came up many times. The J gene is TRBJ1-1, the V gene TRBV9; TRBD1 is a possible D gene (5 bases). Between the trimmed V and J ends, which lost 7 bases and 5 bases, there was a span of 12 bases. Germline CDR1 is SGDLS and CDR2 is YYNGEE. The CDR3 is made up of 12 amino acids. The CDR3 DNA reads TGTGCCAGCGGGAGGGAGGGGACTGAAGCTTTCTTT. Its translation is CASGREGTEAFF.

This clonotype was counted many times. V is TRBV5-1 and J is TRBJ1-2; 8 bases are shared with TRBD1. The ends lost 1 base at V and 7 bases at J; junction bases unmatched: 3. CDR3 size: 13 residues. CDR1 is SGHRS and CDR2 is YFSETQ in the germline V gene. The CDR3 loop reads CASSLYTGGGYTF. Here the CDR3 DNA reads TGCGCCAGCAGCTTGTATACAGGGGGTGGCTACACCTTC.

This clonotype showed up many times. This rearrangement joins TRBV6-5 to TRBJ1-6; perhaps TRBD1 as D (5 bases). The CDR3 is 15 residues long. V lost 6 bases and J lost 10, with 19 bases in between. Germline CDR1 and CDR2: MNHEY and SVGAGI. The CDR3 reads CASRMDAGLRSPLHF. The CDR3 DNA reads TGTGCCAGCAGGATGGACGCGGGGCTGAGGTCACCCCTCCACTTT.

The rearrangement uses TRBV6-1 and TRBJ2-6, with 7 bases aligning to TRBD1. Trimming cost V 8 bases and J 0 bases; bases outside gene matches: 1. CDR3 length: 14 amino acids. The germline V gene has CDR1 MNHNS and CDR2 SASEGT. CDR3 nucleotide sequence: TGTGCCAGCGGGACAGCCTCTGGGGCCAACGTCCTGACTTTC. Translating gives CASGTASGANVLTF.

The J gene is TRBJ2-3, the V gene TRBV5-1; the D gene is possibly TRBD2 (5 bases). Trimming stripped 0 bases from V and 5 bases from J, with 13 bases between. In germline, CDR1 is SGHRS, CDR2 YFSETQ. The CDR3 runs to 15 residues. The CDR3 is CASSLAEAGIDTQYF. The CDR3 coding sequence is TGCGCCAGCAGCTTGGCCGAGGCGGGTATAGATACGCAGTATTTT.

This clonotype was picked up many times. Here the CDR3 reads CASSQGAQAFF. The CDR3 nucleotides are TGTGCCAGCAGCCAAGGGGCGCAGGCTTTCTTT. This sequence joins TRBV14 and TRBJ1-1, with D unclear. There are 11 residues in the CDR3. V lost 1 base and J lost 11, with 8 bases in between. Per germline, CDR1 SGHDN and CDR2 FVKESK.

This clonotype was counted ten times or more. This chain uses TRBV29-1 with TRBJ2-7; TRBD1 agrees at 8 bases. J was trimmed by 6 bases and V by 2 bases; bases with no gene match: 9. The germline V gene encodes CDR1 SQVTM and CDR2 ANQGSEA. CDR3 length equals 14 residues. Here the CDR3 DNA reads TGCAGCGTTGAACATGGCCAGGGGGCGACCGAGCAGTACTTC. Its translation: CSVEHGQGATEQYF.

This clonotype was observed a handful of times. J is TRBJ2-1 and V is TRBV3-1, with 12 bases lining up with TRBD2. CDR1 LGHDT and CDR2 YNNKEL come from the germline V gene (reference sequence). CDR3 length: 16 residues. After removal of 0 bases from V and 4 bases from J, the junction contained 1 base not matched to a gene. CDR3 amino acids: CASSQDGTSGYNEQFF. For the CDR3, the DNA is TGTGCCAGCAGCCAAGACGGGACTAGCGGGTACAATGAGCAGTTCTTC.